One and the same sample provided the 27 T cell receptor beta chains below, sequenced in a study of patients and donors after allogeneic stem cell transplantation. From the RT-PCR reads, TCRdb called clonotypes with MiXCR, one entry per CDR3 protein. The sample lists over 400,000 distinct CDR3 sequences, approximately 16% seen once, with just over 7% in the top ten. What was sequenced was blood, either unsorted or a sorted T cell fraction (not recorded which). The receptors shown here come from a human donor who was either an allogeneic HSCT recipient or a stem cell or donor lymphocyte infusion donor (not recorded which). It is not recorded whose cells these are; they may come from a transplant donor.

This clonotype has at least ten counts. The rearrangement uses TRBV12-3 or TRBV12-4 and TRBJ2-5, with D perhaps TRBD1 (6 bases). The CDR3 has 14 residues. The germline V and J ends were trimmed by 4 bases and 0 bases, with 9 bases remaining between them. CDR3 sequence: CASSSRGYQETQYF. CDR3 in DNA: TGTGCCAGCAGTTCCAGGGGATACCAAGAGACCCAGTACTTC.

This clonotype showed up just a few times. The chain's CDR3 is CASSSQGLATEAFF. Here the CDR3 DNA reads TGTGCCAGCAGCTCTCAGGGGTTAGCCACTGAAGCTTTCTTT. The chain links TRBV7-3 to TRBJ1-1, with a tentative D call TRBD1 (6 bases). V lost 4 bases, J lost 4 bases, and 13 bases lay in between. The CDR3 spans 14 residues. Germline-derived CDR1 and CDR2 are SGHTA and FQGTGA.

This clonotype was found a few times. This rearrangement joins TRBV4-3 to TRBJ2-1; 11 bases align to TRBD1. The CDR3 has 14 residues. Germline lookup yields CDR1 LGHNA and CDR2 YSLEER. V was pared by 10 bases and J by 7 bases, with 9 bases of the junction left unmatched. The chain's CDR3 is CATSGQGAKNEQFF. The CDR3 DNA reads as TGCGCCACCTCCGGACAGGGGGCTAAAAATGAGCAGTTCTTC.

This clonotype was picked up a small number of times. The V and J genes are TRBV7-9 and TRBJ2-7; D is ambiguous. Germline CDR1 and CDR2: SEHNR and FQNEAQ (reference sequence). The length of the CDR3 is 14 residues. V lost 2 bases to trimming and J lost 5 bases, with 13 bases between them. The DNA for the CDR3 is TGTGCCAGCAGCTTAAGCGTGGTATGGGACGAGCAGTACTTC. It codes for CASSLSVVWDEQYF.

This clonotype came up a few times. The J gene is TRBJ2-2, the V gene TRBV7-3; a weak D match, TRBD1 (5 bases). This CDR3 comprises 15 residues. The germline V gene encodes CDR1 SGHTA and CDR2 FQGTGA. Trimming removed 6 bases from V and 6 bases from J, with 17 bases in between. CDR3 amino acids: CASRRTSVGSGELFF. CDR3 DNA sequence: TGTGCCAGCAGAAGGACAAGCGTTGGTTCCGGGGAGCTGTTTTTT.

This clonotype has more than one count but fewer than ten. The CDR3 protein is CASSGSIMNTEAFF. The CDR3, as DNA: TGTGCCAGCAGCGGAAGTATTATGAACACTGAAGCTTTCTTT. The chain is built from TRBV7-9 and TRBJ1-1; D gene uncertain. The CDR3 is 14 amino acids. Trimming took off 5 bases at V and 0 bases at J, with 10 bases between the two ends. CDR1 is SEHNR, CDR2 FQNEAQ, per germline (reference sequence).

There are a few counts of this clonotype. The V call is TRBV29-1, the J call TRBJ1-2; 7 bases fit TRBD1. Germline trimming cut 1 base from V and 1 base from J; bases unmatched to any gene: 6. CDR3 length: 15 amino acids. Germline V gene data show CDR1 as SQVTM and CDR2 as ANQGSEA. CDR3 loop: CSVEVGTALNYGYTF. CDR3 nucleotides: TGCAGCGTTGAAGTTGGGACAGCCCTTAACTATGGCTACACCTTC.

A few counts support this clonotype. The chain links TRBV7-9 to TRBJ1-2; possibly TRBD1 for D (5 bases). V dropped 1 base and J dropped 8 bases, with 14 bases sitting between them. Germline CDR1 is SEHNR and CDR2 is FQNEAQ (reference sequence). The CDR3 covers 14 residues. CDR3 amino acids: CASSLGGTSGGYTF. The CDR3 region has the DNA TGTGCCAGCAGCTTAGGGGGGACCAGCGGCGGCTACACCTTC.

This clonotype was recorded a few times. The gene calls are TRBV6-2 or TRBV6-3 and TRBJ2-5, with 14 positions matching TRBD2. This CDR3 has 20 amino acids. Germline V gene lookup returns CDR1 MNHEY and CDR2 SVGEGT. V lost 0 bases and J lost 4; bases outside the gene matches: 13. The CDR3 spells CASSYSIGTSGGSTRETQYF. The CDR3 bases are TGTGCCAGCAGTTACTCGATCGGGACTAGCGGGGGCTCCACGCGAGAGACCCAGTACTTC.

This clonotype was found a few times. The J gene is TRBJ2-7, the V gene TRBV20-1, with 10 positions matching TRBD2. Germline CDR1 and CDR2: DFQATT and SNEGSKA (reference sequence). CDR3 length equals 14 residues. V gave up 1 base and J gave up 4 bases; unmatched junction bases: 4. The CDR3 region is CSARASGSWYEQYF. The DNA for the CDR3 is TGCAGTGCTAGAGCTAGCGGGAGCTGGTACGAGCAGTACTTC.

The CDR3 reads CSAREGPTDSYEQYF. The CDR3 DNA is TGCAGTGCTAGAGAGGGGCCCACGGACAGCTACGAGCAGTACTTC. The chain carries TRBV20-1 and TRBJ2-7, with D possibly TRBD1 on 6 matching bases. V lost 0 bases and J lost 3, with 15 bases in between. The CDR3 loop spans 15 amino acids. Germline CDR1 is DFQATT and CDR2 is SNEGSKA (reference sequence).

The chain is built from TRBV4-3 and TRBJ2-1, with 10 bases that match TRBD1. This CDR3 contains 18 residues. CDR1 and CDR2 (germline): LGHNA, YSLEER. V shed 0 bases and J 10 bases; nucleotides not matched to a gene: 15. Written as DNA, the CDR3 is TGCGCCAGCAGCCAAGAGGCCCCAACCGGGACAGGGGAAAGGGAGCAGTTCTTC. Amino acid sequence: CASSQEAPTGTGEREQFF.

This clonotype was seen more than once but under ten times. The genes are TRBV7-2 and TRBJ1-1; 8 nucleotides match TRBD1. The germline V gene has CDR1 SGHTA and CDR2 FQGNSA. This CDR3 contains 12 residues. The V and J ends lost 4 bases and 11 bases, in that order; junction bases with no gene match: 6. In DNA, the CDR3 is TGTGCCAGCAGCTCCAGGGGGCGCGGGGCTTTCTTT. This sequence encodes CASSSRGRGAFF.

This clonotype was seen only a few times. This rearrangement joins TRBV6-1 to TRBJ1-1, with no clear D. The germline CDR1 and CDR2 sequences are MNHNS and SASEGT. V shed 0 bases and J shed 6 bases, with 14 bases lying between them. The CDR3 is 15 residues long. The CDR3 sequence is CASSEALLGQAEAFF. For the CDR3, the DNA is TGTGCCAGCAGTGAAGCGCTTCTTGGGCAGGCTGAAGCTTTCTTT.

This clonotype came up many times. The chain joins TRBV4-3 to TRBJ1-5; no reliable D call. The germline CDR1 and CDR2 sequences are LGHNA and YSLEER. Trimming removed 0 bases at V and 6 bases at J, with 9 bases between. The CDR3 has 14 amino acids. The CDR3 reads CASSQDYRGQPQHF. The CDR3 bases are TGCGCCAGCAGCCAAGATTACCGGGGTCAGCCCCAGCATTTT.

Ten or more counts support this clonotype. This sequence joins TRBV4-1 and TRBJ2-1; TRBD1 might be the D (6 bases). CDR3 length equals 14 residues. Germline lookup yields CDR1 MGHRA and CDR2 YSYEKL. The ends were cut back, 2 bases at V and 3 bases at J, with 8 bases in the middle. The CDR3 protein is CASSQRQVYNEQFF. The CDR3 DNA reads as TGCGCCAGCAGCCAAAGACAGGTCTACAATGAGCAGTTCTTC.

The rearrangement joins TRBV5-1 to TRBJ2-7; D is possibly TRBD2 (6 bases). The germline CDR1 and CDR2 sequences are SGHRS and YFSETQ. This CDR3 spans 13 amino acids. The V end was cut by 0 bases, the J end by 6 bases, with 10 bases between. CDR3 sequence reads: CASSLEVGGEQYF. The DNA for the CDR3 is TGCGCCAGCAGCTTGGAAGTCGGGGGCGAGCAGTACTTC. The full variable domain, its missing parts supplied by reference TRBV5-1 and TRBJ2-7, is KAGVTQTPRYLIKTRGQQVTLSCSPISGHRSVSWYQQTPGQGLQFLFEYFSETQRNKGNFPGRFSGRQFSNSRSEMNVSTLELGDSALYLCASSLEVGGEQYFGPGTRLTVT.

In its sample, this clonotype was seen a few times. The chain joins TRBV7-2 to TRBJ2-3; D gene ambiguous. Trimming removed 0 bases at V and 0 bases at J, with 7 bases between. Germline CDR1 and CDR2: SGHTA and FQGNSA. The CDR3 has 15 amino acids. CDR3 protein: CASSLAKTSTDTQYF. The CDR3 DNA sequence: TGTGCCAGCAGCTTAGCAAAAACTAGCACAGATACGCAGTATTTT.

This clonotype has more than one count but fewer than ten. The V and J genes are TRBV2 and TRBJ2-7; 10 bases map to TRBD1. The CDR3 is made up of 13 amino acids. Germline V gene sequence: CDR1 SNHLY, CDR2 FYNNEI. V was pared by 6 bases and J by 10 bases, with 9 bases of the junction left unmatched. CDR3 in amino acids: CASRNRDRGFQYF. The CDR3 DNA reads TGTGCCAGCAGAAACCGGGACAGGGGTTTTCAGTACTTC.

The chain links TRBV5-1 to TRBJ2-7, with 7 bases fitting TRBD2. The V and J ends lost 0 bases and 3 bases, in that order; junction bases with no gene match: 6. Germline lookup yields CDR1 SGHRS and CDR2 YFSETQ. The CDR3 is 15 residues long. Written as DNA, the CDR3 is TGCGCCAGCAGCTTGGATCTTGGCGGGGGCTACGAGCAGTACTTC. Its translation is CASSLDLGGGYEQYF.

J is TRBJ2-3 and V is TRBV11-3, with D maybe TRBD1 (7 bases). Germline V CDR1 and CDR2: SGHNT, YENEEA. The CDR3 runs to 17 residues. V was pared by 1 base and J by 2 bases, with 16 bases between. The CDR3 DNA is TGTGCCAGCAGCTTAGGAGGAGGGGGCGCCCACACAGATACGCAGTATTTT. Encoded protein: CASSLGGGGAHTDTQYF.

The rearrangement joins TRBV20-1 to TRBJ2-7; possible D gene TRBD1, 6 bases. The CDR3 consists of 15 residues. From germline, CDR1 is DFQATT and CDR2 SNEGSKA (reference sequence). V dropped 0 bases and J dropped 6 bases, with 18 bases sitting between them. In DNA, the CDR3 is TGCAGTGCTAGAGATTCGACCAGGACAGAGGCCGAGCAGTACTTC. The encoded protein is CSARDSTRTEAEQYF.

DNA of the CDR3: TGTGCCAGCAGTTTATCTGGCGTAGGACTCGGACCCTACGAGCAGTACTTC. It encodes CASSLSGVGLGPYEQYF. The genes are TRBV27 and TRBJ2-7; possibly TRBD2 for D (5 bases). Per the germline V gene, CDR1 is MNHEY and CDR2 is SMNVEV (reference sequence). Deletions cut 0 bases from V and 2 bases from J, with 17 bases between. This CDR3 has 17 residues.

This clonotype was picked up many times. This chain links TRBV12-3 or TRBV12-4 with TRBJ1-2; D gene unclear. The germline V and J ends were trimmed by 5 bases and 8 bases, with 18 bases remaining between them. There are 14 residues in the CDR3. The CDR3 coding sequence is TGTGCCAGCAGTCTCCGGGTCCCGGTTGGCGGCTACACCTTC. Its protein is CASSLRVPVGGYTF.

This clonotype was observed a few times. The V call is TRBV20-1, the J call TRBJ2-3; TRBD2 agrees at 8 bases. After removal of 3 bases from V and 1 base from J, the junction contained 15 bases not matched to a gene. There are 18 residues in the CDR3. Germline assignment: CDR1 DFQATT and CDR2 SNEGSKA (reference sequence). The CDR3 DNA sequence: TGCAGTGCTAGGTCCCTTGGAAGGAGTAGCGGGGGCACAGATACGCAGTATTTT. Its protein product is CSARSLGRSSGGTDTQYF.

This clonotype was detected many times. The J gene is TRBJ2-7, the V gene TRBV7-8; D is perhaps TRBD2 (6 bases). V shed 2 bases and J shed 0 bases, with 20 bases lying between them. Germline CDR1 reads SGHVS; CDR2 reads FQNEAQ. This CDR3 is 18 amino acids long. CDR3 in amino acids: CASSLRSRSSATSYEQYF. The CDR3, as DNA: TGTGCCAGCAGCTTAAGGTCCCGGTCTAGCGCGACCTCCTACGAGCAGTACTTC.

This clonotype was detected a few times. CDR3 sequence reads: CASSLDGTGGYTEAFF. CDR3 sequence (DNA): TGCGCCAGCAGCTTGGACGGGACAGGGGGATACACTGAAGCTTTCTTT. This chain uses TRBV5-1 with TRBJ1-1; TRBD1 matches 11 bases. Losses at the gene ends were 0 bases for V and 3 bases for J; bases not matched to a gene: 4. CDR1 and CDR2 from the germline V gene are SGHRS and YFSETQ. The CDR3 runs 16 residues.